This is a list of T cell receptor beta chains from one sample in a study of shared clonotypes between healthy human individuals. Sequencing used immunoSEQ multiplex PCR; TCRdb keeps in-frame clones, though not all of them. The sample has over 400,000 clones; 60% to 80% are singletons. Sequenced input: PBMCs. The receptor set was obtained from a woman in her thirties or forties in good health. Some clones in this sample may be carry-over from other donors' samples. The CDR3 runs from the conserved cysteine through the conserved F or W. Fields, in order: clone size, J gene, V gene, D gene, CDR3 length, CDR3 DNA, CDR3 protein. D genes are given only for firm matches. Clone size is not always given. Where it is, it says once, few, many or a class for expanded clones.

clone_size: -
j_call: TRBJ2-7
v_call: TRBV11-2
d_call: -
cdr3_length: 16
cdr3_nt: TGTGCCAGCAGCTTAGATAAGGCAGGGAATATCTACGAGCAGTACTTC
cdr3_aa: CASSLDKAGNIYEQYF

clone_size: -
j_call: TRBJ1-4
v_call: TRBV5-1
d_call: -
cdr3_length: 16
cdr3_nt: TGCGCCAGCAGCCGTCTAAATGGCGGGGGGGAGGAAAAACTGTTTTTT
cdr3_aa: CASSRLNGGGEEKLFF

clone_size: -
j_call: TRBJ1-2
v_call: TRBV25-1
d_call: -
cdr3_length: 15
cdr3_nt: TGTGCCAGCAGTGAAGGACCCCTGTGGGGCTATGGCTACACCTTC
cdr3_aa: CASSEGPLWGYGYTF

clone_size: -
j_call: TRBJ1-2
v_call: TRBV5-1
d_call: -
cdr3_length: 15
cdr3_nt: TGCGCCAGCAGCCGGCCTGGGGTAGGTATTAATGGCTACACCTTC
cdr3_aa: CASSRPGVGINGYTF

clone_size: -
j_call: TRBJ1-2
v_call: TRBV28
d_call: -
cdr3_length: 13
cdr3_nt: TGTGCCAGCAGTTTTTCGACAAACTATGGCTACACCTTC
cdr3_aa: CASSFSTNYGYTF

clone_size: -
j_call: TRBJ1-2
v_call: TRBV2
d_call: -
cdr3_length: 15
cdr3_nt: TGTGCCAGCCTGCCACTGGACTCGGTTAACTATGGCTACACCTTC
cdr3_aa: CASLPLDSVNYGYTF

clone_size: -
j_call: TRBJ1-2
v_call: TRBV5-4
d_call: -
cdr3_length: 13
cdr3_nt: TGTGCCAGCAGCTTTTGGTCGGACTATGGCTACACCTTC
cdr3_aa: CASSFWSDYGYTF

clone_size: -
j_call: TRBJ2-2
v_call: TRBV20-1
d_call: -
cdr3_length: 11
cdr3_nt: TGCAGTGCTAGGACCCCAAGGGAGCTGTTTTTT
cdr3_aa: CSARTPRELFF

clone_size: -
j_call: TRBJ2-7
v_call: TRBV27
d_call: -
cdr3_length: 14
cdr3_nt: TGTGCCAGCCGGGACTCGGACGGAGGCTACGAGCAGTACTTC
cdr3_aa: CASRDSDGGYEQYF

clone_size: -
j_call: TRBJ2-1
v_call: TRBV15
d_call: -
cdr3_length: 15
cdr3_nt: TGTGCCACCAGCAGGGACGGGAGATTCAACAATGAGCAGTTCTTC
cdr3_aa: CATSRDGRFNNEQFF

clone_size: -
j_call: TRBJ1-5
v_call: TRBV18
d_call: -
cdr3_length: 15
cdr3_nt: TGTGCCAGCTCACCACAGGGGCCCAGCAATCAGCCCCAGCATTTT
cdr3_aa: CASSPQGPSNQPQHF

clone_size: -
j_call: TRBJ2-7
v_call: TRBV5-6
d_call: -
cdr3_length: 15
cdr3_nt: TGTGCCAGCAGTACACAGGTTCTCCTTTCCTACGAGCAGTACTTC
cdr3_aa: CASSTQVLLSYEQYF

clone_size: -
j_call: TRBJ1-5
v_call: TRBV19
d_call: TRBD1
cdr3_length: 15
cdr3_nt: TGTGCCAGTAGTAATACAGGGGATACGGGTCAGCCCCAGCATTTT
cdr3_aa: CASSNTGDTGQPQHF

clone_size: -
j_call: TRBJ2-7
v_call: TRBV2
d_call: TRBD1
cdr3_length: 14
cdr3_nt: TGTGCCAGCAAAGTAAGGGGACAGTCCTACGAGCAGTACTTC
cdr3_aa: CASKVRGQSYEQYF

clone_size: once
j_call: TRBJ1-1
v_call: TRBV7-9
d_call: -
cdr3_length: 15
cdr3_nt: TGTGCCAGCAGCCTAGAGTGGGGGTTCAACACTGAAGCTTTCTTT
cdr3_aa: CASSLEWGFNTEAFF

clone_size: -
j_call: TRBJ2-7
v_call: TRBV4-1
d_call: -
cdr3_length: 15
cdr3_nt: TGCGCCAGCAGCCAGGGCAGCGGGCCTCCCTACGAGCAGTACTTC
cdr3_aa: CASSQGSGPPYEQYF

clone_size: -
j_call: TRBJ2-7
v_call: TRBV11-2
d_call: -
cdr3_length: 12
cdr3_nt: TGTGCCAGCAGCTTAGGCAGTGGGGAGCAGTACTTC
cdr3_aa: CASSLGSGEQYF

clone_size: -
j_call: TRBJ2-7
v_call: TRBV30
d_call: -
cdr3_length: 14
cdr3_nt: TGTGCCTGGAGTGAGCGGGTCCTCCTGGACGAGCAGTACTTC
cdr3_aa: CAWSERVLLDEQYF

clone_size: -
j_call: TRBJ1-2
v_call: TRBV5-1
d_call: TRBD1
cdr3_length: 15
cdr3_nt: TGCGCCAGCAGCTTCGGGACAGGATTTAACTATGGCTACACCTTC
cdr3_aa: CASSFGTGFNYGYTF

clone_size: once
j_call: TRBJ2-2
v_call: TRBV7-2
d_call: TRBD2
cdr3_length: 17
cdr3_nt: TGTGCCAGCAGCTTTGTTGTGCTAGCGGGAAACACCGGGGAGCTGTTTTTT
cdr3_aa: CASSFVVLAGNTGELFF